The 21 T cell receptor beta chains in this list originate from one sample, sequenced in a study of T-cell reconstitution after alpha-beta-depleted transplantation in children. The TCRbeta library incorporated unique molecular identifiers. TCRdb ran MiXCR on the PCR reads and lists one entry per CDR3 protein. The sample lists 350,000 to 450,000 distinct CDR3 sequences; about an eighth were seen once. This material consisted of PBMCs, taken from the stem cell graft. Receptors originate from a human donor who donated a stem cell graft to a child with Fanconi anemia.

This clonotype was counted a few times. This chain joins TRBV6-5 and TRBJ1-1; D not resolved. The V gene lost 0 bases and the J gene lost 4 bases, with 6 bases spanning the gap. The CDR3 extends over 13 amino acids. Germline CDR1 and CDR2: MNHEY and SVGAGI. The CDR3 bases are TGTGCCAGCAGTTACTCCGACACCACTGAAGCTTTCTTT. Its translation: CASSYSDTTEAFF.

The genes are TRBV9 and TRBJ2-6; the match to TRBD1 covers 8 bases. J gave up 4 bases and V 4 bases, and 10 bases lay outside the gene matches. Germline V gene data show CDR1 as SGDLS and CDR2 as YYNGEE. The CDR3 is 17 amino acids. The CDR3 sequence: CASSRGQGATGANVLTF. For the CDR3, the DNA is TGTGCCAGCAGCAGGGGGCAGGGGGCCACCGGGGCCAACGTCCTGACTTTC.

This clonotype was observed a few times. The DNA of the CDR3 is TGTGCCAGCAACCGGAAGGCTAGCGGGGGCCCAGGAGATACGCAGTATTTT. It codes for CASNRKASGGPGDTQYF. The genes are TRBV21-1 and TRBJ2-3; the table's D call TRBD2 went unverified against the DNA. TRBV21-1 is assigned pseudogene status. This CDR3 is 17 amino acids long.

This clonotype was seen ten or more times. This chain joins TRBV24-1 and TRBJ1-1; D remains unclear. CDR1 and CDR2 (germline): KGHDR, SFDVKD. V was clipped by 6 bases and J by 2 bases, with 15 bases between them. The CDR3 has 15 residues. CDR3 in DNA: TGTGCCACCAGTAACACCGGAGGCGGCAACACTGAAGCTTTCTTT. Amino acids: CATSNTGGGNTEAFF.

The chain combines TRBV7-2 with TRBJ2-5; 7 nucleotides align to TRBD1. The CDR3 consists of 13 residues. Per the germline V gene, CDR1 is SGHTA and CDR2 is FQGNSA. Unmatched junction bases numbered 6, after V lost 4 bases and J lost 7 bases. CDR3 region: CASSSTGIGTQYF. The CDR3 DNA reads as TGTGCCAGCAGCTCGACAGGGATTGGGACCCAGTACTTC.

This clonotype was seen at least ten times. The chain carries TRBV18 and TRBJ2-5; the D gene is possibly TRBD2 (6 bases). This CDR3 region has 13 residues. Germline assignment: CDR1 KGHSH and CDR2 LQKENI. V was pared by 3 bases and J by 6 bases, with 11 bases between. For the CDR3, the DNA is TGTGCCAGCTCACCTGGAGGGCTGAAGACCCAGTACTTC. Protein product: CASSPGGLKTQYF.

The chain employs TRBV12-3 or TRBV12-4 and TRBJ1-5; possible D gene TRBD1, 5 bases. V lost 4 bases, J lost 7 bases, and 14 bases lay in between. This CDR3 region has 14 residues. The CDR3 is CASSSQRGAQPQHF. DNA of the CDR3: TGTGCCAGCAGTTCACAGAGAGGGGCCCAGCCCCAGCATTTT.

J is TRBJ2-3 and V is TRBV29-1; the match to TRBD1 covers 7 bases. Germline lookup yields CDR1 SQVTM and CDR2 ANQGSEA. V lost 7 bases, J lost 4 bases, and 5 bases stayed unmatched. This CDR3 spans 12 amino acids. As DNA, the CDR3 is TGCAGCGCAAGACAGGGCCCAGATACGCAGTATTTT. Translating it yields CSARQGPDTQYF.

This clonotype has at least ten counts. The chain recombines TRBV6-5 with TRBJ2-5, with 8 nucleotides matching TRBD1. Looked up from germline, CDR1 is MNHEY and CDR2 is SVGAGI. The CDR3 has 15 residues. V shed 0 bases and J 5 bases; nucleotides not matched to a gene: 5. This CDR3 is CASSYSHRGMETQYF. CDR3 coding DNA: TGTGCCAGCAGTTACTCGCACAGGGGGATGGAGACCCAGTACTTC.

The chain carries TRBV7-6 and TRBJ2-5; 12 bases are shared with TRBD2. The germline V gene encodes CDR1 SGHVS and CDR2 FNYEAQ. The CDR3 loop spans 16 amino acids. V was clipped by 5 bases and J by 5 bases; unmatched bases: 9. The DNA of the CDR3 is TGTGCCAGCAGCACCTCTAGCGGGAGGGCCGGGGAGACCCAGTACTTC. Its protein is CASSTSSGRAGETQYF.

The chain carries TRBV21-1 and TRBJ1-1; the table calls TRBD1, which could not be checked here. TRBV21-1 is recorded as a pseudogene. The length of the CDR3 is 16 residues. This chain's CDR3 is CASSKDSGQKGTEAFF. The CDR3 DNA reads TGTGCCAGCAGCAAAGACAGCGGACAGAAGGGCACTGAAGCTTTCTTT.

This clonotype has just a few counts. This chain joins TRBV9 and TRBJ2-1; unclear D gene. This CDR3 is built from 15 residues. Trimming cost V 3 bases and J 8 bases, with 18 bases left between them. Germline loops: CDR1 SGDLS, CDR2 YYNGEE. The CDR3 coding sequence is TGTGCCAGCAGCGCCGCCTGGTCCTTGGCGGATGAGCAGTTCTTC. It codes for CASSAAWSLADEQFF.

There are many counts of this clonotype. The chain carries TRBV20-1 and TRBJ1-1; weak D call: TRBD1 (5 bases). CDR1 and CDR2 (germline): DFQATT, SNEGSKA (reference sequence). The CDR3 totals 12 residues. V was clipped by 3 bases and J by 7 bases, with 12 bases between them. The CDR3 loop reads CSARTGTDEAFF. The CDR3, as DNA: TGCAGTGCTAGGACCGGGACGGATGAAGCTTTCTTT.

The chain has TRBV12-3 or TRBV12-4 and TRBJ2-7; TRBD2 matches 7 bases. This CDR3 contains 16 residues. The junction had 9 bases not matched to a gene; V was cut back by 4 bases and J by 0 bases. The CDR3 nucleotides are TGTGCCAGCAGTTCTCATAGCGGGCAAGACTCCTACGAGCAGTACTTC. It specifies CASSSHSGQDSYEQYF.

This clonotype occurred many times. This chain uses TRBV27 with TRBJ1-5, with 9 bases fitting TRBD1. In germline, CDR1 is MNHEY, CDR2 SMNVEV (reference sequence). CDR3 length: 16 residues. Trimming removed 5 bases from V and 6 bases from J; junction bases left unmatched: 11. CDR3 region: CASSLGGQGTLQPQHF. DNA of the CDR3: TGTGCCAGCAGTCTAGGGGGACAGGGCACGCTTCAGCCCCAGCATTTT.

In this sample, this clonotype turned up a few times. The genes are TRBV5-1 and TRBJ2-7; no clear D gene. The CDR3 totals 14 residues. Trimming cost V 0 bases and J 2 bases, with 9 bases left between them. The germline V gene has CDR1 SGHRS and CDR2 YFSETQ. CDR3 nucleotides: TGCGCCAGCAGCTTGGATTATCAAACCTACGAGCAGTACTTC. Translation: CASSLDYQTYEQYF.

Many counts were recorded for this clonotype. The CDR3 protein is CASSPSVWTGELFF. CDR3 sequence (DNA): TGTGCCAGCAGTCCGTCAGTGTGGACCGGGGAGCTGTTTTTT. This chain joins TRBV12-3 or TRBV12-4 and TRBJ2-2; no clear D gene. V was pared by 5 bases and J by 5 bases, with 12 bases between. This CDR3 spans 14 amino acids.

The J gene is TRBJ1-4, the V gene TRBV12-3 or TRBV12-4, with 9 bases that match TRBD1. J lost 5 bases, V lost 3 bases, and 4 bases had no gene match. CDR3 length: 15 amino acids. The CDR3 region has the DNA TGTGCCAGCAGTTTTCGGGGGACAGGGAATGAAAAACTGTTTTTT. Its protein is CASSFRGTGNEKLFF.

There are many counts of this clonotype. The rearrangement joins TRBV10-3 to TRBJ1-6; D possibly corresponds to TRBD1 (5 bases). This CDR3 is built from 14 residues. V was shortened by 6 bases and J by 8 bases, with 14 bases between the two germline ends. In germline, CDR1 is ENHRY, CDR2 SYGVKD. In nucleotides, the CDR3 is TGTGCCATCAGCAGCGGGACTTGGGATTCACCCCTCCACTTT. Translated: CAISSGTWDSPLHF.

This clonotype was recorded many times. The J gene is TRBJ1-1, the V gene TRBV15; D gene uncertain. Trimming shortened V by 7 bases and J by 2 bases, and 11 bases separated the two germline ends. CDR1 is LNHNV, CDR2 YYDKDF, per germline (reference sequence). This CDR3 has 13 residues. The CDR3 is CATTVTINTEAFF. As DNA, the CDR3 is TGTGCCACCACCGTTACAATTAACACTGAAGCTTTCTTT. The entire variable domain, with the rest obtained from reference TRBV15 and TRBJ1-1, is as follows: DAMVIQNPRYQVTQFGKPVTLSCSQTLNHNVMYWYQQKSSQAPKLLFHYYDKDFNNEADTPDNFQSRRPNTSFCFLDIRSPGLGDTAMYLCATTVTINTEAFFGQGTRLTVV.

The chain joins TRBV4-3 to TRBJ2-1, with TRBD2 identical over 11 bases. CDR1 and CDR2 (germline): LGHNA, YSLEER. This CDR3 spans 16 amino acids. The V and J ends lost 4 bases and 2 bases, in that order; junction bases with no gene match: 4. The CDR3 DNA reads as TGCGCCAGCAGCCCTGCTAGCGGGGGGCCCTACAATGAGCAGTTCTTC. Translating it yields CASSPASGGPYNEQFF.